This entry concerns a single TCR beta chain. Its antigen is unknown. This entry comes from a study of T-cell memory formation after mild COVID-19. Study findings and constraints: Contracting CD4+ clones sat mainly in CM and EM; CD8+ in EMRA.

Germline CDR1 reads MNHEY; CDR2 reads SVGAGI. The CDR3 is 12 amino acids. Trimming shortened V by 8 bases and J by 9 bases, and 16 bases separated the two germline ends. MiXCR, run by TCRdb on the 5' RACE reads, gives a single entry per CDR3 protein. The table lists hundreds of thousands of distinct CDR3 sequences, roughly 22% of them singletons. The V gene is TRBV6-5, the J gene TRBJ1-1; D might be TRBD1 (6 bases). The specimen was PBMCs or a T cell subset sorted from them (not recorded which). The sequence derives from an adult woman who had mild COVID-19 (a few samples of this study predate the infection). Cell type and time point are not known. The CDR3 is CASSRPGGQAFF. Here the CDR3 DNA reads TGTGCCAGCTCGCGTCCGGGGGGGCAAGCTTTCTTT.